These 23 T cell receptor beta chains originate from one sample sequenced in a study of cytomegalovirus exposure and HLA in healthy donors. Primers included in the PCR were 60 Vbeta and 13 Jbeta primers. The assay was immunoSEQ multiplex PCR, and TCRdb's table has in-frame clones only and misses some. The sample has roughly 190,000 clones; roughly 87% are singletons. Sample: PBMCs. These receptors were taken from a boy between 2 and 15 years old in good health and CMV-seronegative.

The V gene is TRBV4-1, the J gene TRBJ1-1; possibly TRBD1 for D (5 bases). The germline gives CDR1 MGHRA, CDR2 YSYEKL. This CDR3 comprises 13 residues. Trimming left V 5 bases short and J 4 bases short, with 11 bases between. The CDR3 loop reads CASSGGVSTEAFF. CDR3 coding DNA: TGCGCCAGCAGCGGGGGGGTGAGCACTGAAGCTTTCTTT.

V is TRBV7-2 and J is TRBJ2-3, with D perhaps TRBD2 (6 bases). Trimming left V 3 bases short and J 2 bases short, with 9 bases between. Per the germline V gene, CDR1 is SGHTA and CDR2 is FQGNSA. There are 14 residues in the CDR3. Here the CDR3 DNA reads TGTGCCAGCAGCTTGCGGACTAACACAGATACGCAGTATTTT. It translates to CASSLRTNTDTQYF.

The rearrangement joins TRBV28 to TRBJ1-2; 10 bases match TRBD1. The germline CDR1 and CDR2 sequences are MDHEN and SYDVKM. The CDR3 is 16 amino acids. V lost 6 bases, J lost 0 bases, and 7 bases stayed unmatched. In nucleotides, the CDR3 is TGTGCCAGCAGCCGATCCGGGACAGGGGCTAACTATGGCTACACCTTC. Translated, it gives CASSRSGTGANYGYTF.

Points on this clone: Its ends do not fully match the called genes, so a read error is possible. Additional DNA sequences in this sample encode the identical CDR3. This sequence joins TRBV7-3 and TRBJ1-6; D gene uncertain. In germline, CDR1 is SGHTA, CDR2 FQGTGA. The CDR3 totals 14 residues. The chain's CDR3 is CASSLTSANSPLHF. CDR3 DNA: TGTGCCAGCAGCTTAACGAGTGCTAATTCGCCCCTCCACTTT.

This chain connects TRBV9 to TRBJ2-3; 8 nucleotides line up with TRBD2. The germline V gene encodes CDR1 SGDLS and CDR2 YYNGEE. The J segment lost 6 bases and the V segment lost 0 bases, leaving 6 bases of the junction unmatched. The CDR3 spans 15 residues. The CDR3 sequence is CASSVASGRLDTQYF. The CDR3 coding sequence is TGTGCCAGCAGCGTAGCTAGCGGGCGTCTGGATACGCAGTATTTT.

This rearrangement joins TRBV2 to TRBJ2-7; the D gene is possibly TRBD1 (6 bases). Trimming took 8 bases from V and 7 from J, leaving 15 bases between them. The CDR3 runs to 12 residues. Germline V gene data show CDR1 as SNHLY and CDR2 as FYNNEI. The CDR3 is CASGTSPREQYF. The CDR3 region has the DNA TGTGCCAGCGGGACATCTCCTAGAGAGCAGTACTTC.

V gene TRBV29-1 combines with J gene TRBJ2-5; D is perhaps TRBD2 (5 bases). The CDR3 spans 12 residues. The V end lost 3 bases, the J end lost 4 bases, and 9 bases lay between the germline ends. Germline loops: CDR1 SQVTM, CDR2 ANQGSEA. The CDR3 DNA sequence: TGCAGCGTTGAGAGGGTTGGAGAGACCCAGTACTTC. Protein sequence: CSVERVGETQYF.

CDR3 in DNA: TGCGCCAGCAGCCAAGAGGGTCTAGCCTACGAGCAGTACTTC. Amino acids: CASSQEGLAYEQYF. The genes are TRBV4-1 and TRBJ2-7; D is unresolved. Germline-derived CDR1 and CDR2 are MGHRA and YSYEKL. Trimming removed 0 bases at V and 2 bases at J, with 8 bases between. The CDR3 runs 14 residues.

This chain links TRBV2 with TRBJ2-3, with 8 positions matching TRBD2. Germline CDR1 reads SNHLY; CDR2 reads FYNNEI. V gave up 5 bases and J gave up 0 bases; unmatched junction bases: 4. The length of the CDR3 is 15 residues. CDR3 loop: CASSKGLGSTDTQYF. CDR3 DNA sequence: TGTGCCAGCAGTAAGGGACTAGGCAGCACAGATACGCAGTATTTT.

This clone was recorded once. The genes are TRBV6-5 and TRBJ1-1, with 9 bases matching TRBD1. The V gene's germline CDR1 is MNHEY and CDR2 SVGAGI. After removal of 6 bases from V and 0 bases from J, the junction contained 5 bases not matched to a gene. The CDR3 sequence is 15 residues long. The CDR3 bases are TGTGCCAGCAGCCGACAGGGGGGGATGAACACTGAAGCTTTCTTT. Translated: CASSRQGGMNTEAFF.

The V and J genes are TRBV19 and TRBJ1-1; possible D gene TRBD1, 5 bases. Trimming took off 0 bases at V and 3 bases at J, with 8 bases between the two ends. Germline loops: CDR1 LNHDA, CDR2 SQIVND (reference sequence). This CDR3 spans 14 amino acids. The CDR3 region has the DNA TGTGCCAGTAGTATAGAGGGCAGGGACACTGAAGCTTTCTTT. Amino acids: CASSIEGRDTEAFF.

V usage is TRBV28 and J usage is TRBJ1-1; the D gene is possibly TRBD1 (5 bases). In germline, CDR1 is MDHEN, CDR2 SYDVKM. The CDR3 runs to 13 residues. V lost 6 bases and J 4 bases, leaving 12 bases between the germline ends. For the CDR3, the DNA is TGTGCCAGCAGGGCCCGGGGGATCACTGAAGCTTTCTTT. Translation gives CASRARGITEAFF.

The chain employs TRBV15 and TRBJ2-1, with D possibly TRBD2 on 6 matching bases. The CDR3 contains 16 residues. Germline loops: CDR1 LNHNV, CDR2 YYDKDF (reference sequence). Trimming removed 3 bases from V and 6 bases from J, with 18 bases in between. For the CDR3, the DNA is TGTGCCACCAGCAGGAGGGCGGGGCAAGGGATCAATGAGCAGTTCTTC. It yields the protein CATSRRAGQGINEQFF.

The chain links TRBV28 to TRBJ2-1, with 8 bases that match TRBD2. The germline V gene encodes CDR1 MDHEN and CDR2 SYDVKM. Trimming at V came to 3 bases and at J to 9 bases, leaving 16 bases not matched to a gene. CDR3 length: 17 residues. CDR3 in DNA: TGTGCCAGCAGTTTCCAGGGACTAGACCGGATGTGGGGTGAGCAGTTCTTC. Amino acid sequence: CASSFQGLDRMWGEQFF.

J is TRBJ2-7 and V is TRBV6-1; TRBD1 is a possible D gene (6 bases). The CDR3 length is 13 residues. Germline CDR1 and CDR2: MNHNS and SASEGT. The V and J ends lost 3 bases and 7 bases respectively, with 13 bases between them. CDR3 protein: CASSELAQGEQYF. The CDR3 bases are TGTGCCAGCAGTGAGTTAGCCCAGGGGGAGCAGTACTTC.

This clone was observed a single time. CDR3 protein: CASSQDPEAGELFF. DNA for the CDR3: TGCGCCAGCAGCCAAGATCCCGAGGCCGGGGAGCTGTTTTTT. The gene calls are TRBV4-1 and TRBJ2-2; D is ambiguous. This CDR3 has 14 amino acids. The germline V gene encodes CDR1 MGHRA and CDR2 YSYEKL. Trimming cost V 0 bases and J 6 bases, with 8 bases left between them.

The CDR3 sequence: CACARGGADQETQYF. CDR3 nucleotides: TGCGCCTGCGCAAGAGGGGGGGCGGATCAAGAGACCCAGTACTTC. The rearrangement links TRBV10-1 to TRBJ2-5, with D possibly TRBD2 on 7 matching bases. CDR1 and CDR2 from the germline V gene are WNHNN and SYGVQD (reference sequence). Deletions cut 11 bases from V and 2 bases from J, with 21 bases between. This CDR3 has 15 amino acids.

CDR3 amino acids: CSVNQGQGSPLHF. CDR3 DNA: TGCAGCGTTAACCAGGGGCAAGGTTCACCCCTCCACTTT. The chain has TRBV29-1 and TRBJ1-6; D might be TRBD1 (6 bases). This CDR3 has 13 residues. Trimming took off 5 bases at V and 9 bases at J, with 14 bases between the two ends. Germline-derived CDR1 and CDR2 are SQVTM and ANQGSEA.

The rearrangement joins TRBV20-1 to TRBJ2-1; possibly TRBD2 for D (5 bases). V lost 5 bases to trimming and J lost 15 bases, with 17 bases between them. The CDR3 extends over 11 amino acids. Germline assignment: CDR1 DFQATT and CDR2 SNEGSKA (reference sequence). The chain's CDR3 is CSAGVGSWRFF. CDR3 sequence (DNA): TGCAGTGCTGGAGTTGGGAGTTGGAGGTTCTTC.

The sample holds one count of this clone. This chain uses TRBV19 with TRBJ1-1, with 8 bases matching TRBD1. CDR1 LNHDA and CDR2 SQIVND come from the germline V gene (reference sequence). This CDR3 contains 12 residues. After removal of 5 bases from V and 8 bases from J, the junction contained 4 bases not matched to a gene. CDR3 loop: CASSSQGVEAFF. In nucleotides, the CDR3 is TGTGCCAGTAGTTCACAGGGGGTCGAAGCTTTCTTT.

V usage is TRBV29-1 and J usage is TRBJ1-1; 8 bases align to TRBD1. J was trimmed by 5 bases and V by 4 bases; bases with no gene match: 6. Germline values: CDR1 SQVTM, CDR2 ANQGSEA. There are 13 residues in the CDR3. CDR3 DNA: TGCAGCGTTGGTGCAGGGGGCTTTACTGAAGCTTTCTTT. Amino acid sequence: CSVGAGGFTEAFF.

The chain carries TRBV6-1 and TRBJ1-1; a possible D gene is TRBD1 (6 bases). Trimming pared 6 bases from V and 7 bases from J, leaving 15 bases between. Looked up from germline, CDR1 is MNHNS and CDR2 is SASEGT. The CDR3 length is 13 residues. In DNA, the CDR3 is TGTGCCAGCAGGAGGGCCACAGGGAGTGAAGCTTTCTTT. This encodes CASRRATGSEAFF.

The gene calls are TRBV6-5 and TRBJ2-5; the match to TRBD2 covers 11 bases. The CDR3 sequence is 16 residues long. J lost 4 bases, V lost 2 bases, and 6 bases had no gene match. Per the germline V gene, CDR1 is MNHEY and CDR2 is SVGAGI. The CDR3 sequence: CASSYMLAGGRETQYF. In DNA, the CDR3 is TGTGCCAGCAGTTACATGCTAGCGGGAGGTCGAGAGACCCAGTACTTC.